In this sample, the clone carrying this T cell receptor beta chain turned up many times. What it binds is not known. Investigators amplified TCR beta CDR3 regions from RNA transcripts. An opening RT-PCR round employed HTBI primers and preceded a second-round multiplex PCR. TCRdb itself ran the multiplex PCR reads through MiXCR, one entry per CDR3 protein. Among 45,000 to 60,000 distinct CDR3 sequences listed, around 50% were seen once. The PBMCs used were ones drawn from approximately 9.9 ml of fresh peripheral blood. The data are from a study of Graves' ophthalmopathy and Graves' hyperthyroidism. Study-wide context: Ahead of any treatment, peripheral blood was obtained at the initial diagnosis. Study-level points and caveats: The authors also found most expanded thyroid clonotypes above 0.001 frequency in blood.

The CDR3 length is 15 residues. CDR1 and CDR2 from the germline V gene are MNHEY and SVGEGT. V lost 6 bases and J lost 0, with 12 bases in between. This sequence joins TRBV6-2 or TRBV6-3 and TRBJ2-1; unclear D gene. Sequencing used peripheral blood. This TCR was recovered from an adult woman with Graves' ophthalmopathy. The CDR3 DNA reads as TGTGCCAGCAGACAGAACCCTAGCTCCTACAATGAGCAGTTCTTC. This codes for CASRQNPSSYNEQFF.